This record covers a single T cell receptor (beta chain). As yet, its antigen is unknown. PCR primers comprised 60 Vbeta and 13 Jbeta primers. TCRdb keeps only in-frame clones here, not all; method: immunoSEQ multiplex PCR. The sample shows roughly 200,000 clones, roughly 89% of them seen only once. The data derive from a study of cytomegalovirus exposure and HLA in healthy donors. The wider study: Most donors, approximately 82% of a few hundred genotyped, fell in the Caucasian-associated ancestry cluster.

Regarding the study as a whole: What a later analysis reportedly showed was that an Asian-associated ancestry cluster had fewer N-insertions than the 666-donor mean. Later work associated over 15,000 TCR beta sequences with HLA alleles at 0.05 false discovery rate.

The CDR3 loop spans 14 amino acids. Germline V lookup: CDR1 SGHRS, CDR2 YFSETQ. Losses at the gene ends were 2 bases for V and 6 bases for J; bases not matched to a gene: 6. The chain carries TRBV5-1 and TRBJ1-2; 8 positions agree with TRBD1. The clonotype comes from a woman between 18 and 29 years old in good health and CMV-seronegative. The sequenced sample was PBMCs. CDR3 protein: CASSLQGGYDGYTF. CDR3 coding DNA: TGCGCCAGCAGCTTACAGGGGGGGTATGATGGCTACACCTTC.